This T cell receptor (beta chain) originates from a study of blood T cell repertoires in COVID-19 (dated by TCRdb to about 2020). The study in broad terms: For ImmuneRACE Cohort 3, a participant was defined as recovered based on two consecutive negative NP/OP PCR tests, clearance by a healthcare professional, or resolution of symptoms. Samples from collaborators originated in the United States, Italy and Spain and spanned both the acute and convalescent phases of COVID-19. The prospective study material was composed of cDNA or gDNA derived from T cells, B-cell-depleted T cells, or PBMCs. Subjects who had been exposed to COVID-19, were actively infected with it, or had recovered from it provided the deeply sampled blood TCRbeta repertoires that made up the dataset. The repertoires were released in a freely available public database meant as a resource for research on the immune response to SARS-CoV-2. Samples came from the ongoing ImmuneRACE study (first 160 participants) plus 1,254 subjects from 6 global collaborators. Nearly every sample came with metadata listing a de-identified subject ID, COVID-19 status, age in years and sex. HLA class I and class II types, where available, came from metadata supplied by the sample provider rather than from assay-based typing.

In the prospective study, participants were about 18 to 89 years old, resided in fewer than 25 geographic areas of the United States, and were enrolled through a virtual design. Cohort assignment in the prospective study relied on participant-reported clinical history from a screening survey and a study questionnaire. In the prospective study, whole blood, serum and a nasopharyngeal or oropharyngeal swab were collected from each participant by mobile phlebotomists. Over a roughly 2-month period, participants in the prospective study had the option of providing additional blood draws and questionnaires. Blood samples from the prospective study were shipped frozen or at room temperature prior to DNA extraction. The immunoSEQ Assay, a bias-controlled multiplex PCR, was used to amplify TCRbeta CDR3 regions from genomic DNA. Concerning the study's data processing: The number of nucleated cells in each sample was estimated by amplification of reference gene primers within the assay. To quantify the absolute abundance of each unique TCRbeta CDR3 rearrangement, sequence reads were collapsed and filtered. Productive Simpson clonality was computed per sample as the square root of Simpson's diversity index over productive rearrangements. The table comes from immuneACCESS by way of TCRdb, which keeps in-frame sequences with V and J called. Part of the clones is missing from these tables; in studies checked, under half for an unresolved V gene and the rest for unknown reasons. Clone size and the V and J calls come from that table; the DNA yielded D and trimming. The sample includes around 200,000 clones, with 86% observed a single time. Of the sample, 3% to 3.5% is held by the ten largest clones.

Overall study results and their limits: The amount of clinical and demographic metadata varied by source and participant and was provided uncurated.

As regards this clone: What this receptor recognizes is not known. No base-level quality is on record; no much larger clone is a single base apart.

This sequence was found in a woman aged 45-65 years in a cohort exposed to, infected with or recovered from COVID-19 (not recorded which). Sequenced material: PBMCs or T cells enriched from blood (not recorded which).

The DNA is as follows: TGTGCCAGCAGTGACCGCCATGTAACTAGCACAGATACGCAGTATTTT. Its protein is CASSDRHVTSTDTQYF. The sequence joins TRBV6-4 to TRBJ2-3, with no confident D gene call. Between the V and J ends, shortened by 2 bases and 0 bases respectively, the junction contains 12 bases. Including cysteine and phenylalanine, the CDR3 has 16 amino acids. The read is trimmed to its CDR3 DNA, 48 bases read in frame from base 1. CDR1 and CDR2 are read off the germline V gene as MRHNA and SNTAGT.